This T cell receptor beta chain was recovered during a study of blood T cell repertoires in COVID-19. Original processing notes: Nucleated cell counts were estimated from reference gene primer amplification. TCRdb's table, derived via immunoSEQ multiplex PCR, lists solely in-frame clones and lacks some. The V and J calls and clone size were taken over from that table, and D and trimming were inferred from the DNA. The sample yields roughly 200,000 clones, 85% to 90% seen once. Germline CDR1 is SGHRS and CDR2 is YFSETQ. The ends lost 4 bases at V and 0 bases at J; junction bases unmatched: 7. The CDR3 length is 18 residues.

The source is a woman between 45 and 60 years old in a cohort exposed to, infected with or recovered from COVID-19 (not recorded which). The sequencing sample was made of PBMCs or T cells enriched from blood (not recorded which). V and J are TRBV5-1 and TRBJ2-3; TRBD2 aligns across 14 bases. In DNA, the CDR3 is TGCGCCAGCAGCCGAAGGACTAGCGGGGGGCCAAGCACAGATACGCAGTATTTT. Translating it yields CASSRRTSGGPSTDTQYF. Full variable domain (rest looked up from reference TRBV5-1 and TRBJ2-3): KAGVTQTPRYLIKTRGQQVTLSCSPISGHRSVSWYQQTPGQGLQFLFEYFSETQRNKGNFPGRFSGRQFSNSRSEMNVSTLELGDSALYLCASSRRTSGGPSTDTQYFGPGTRLTVL.